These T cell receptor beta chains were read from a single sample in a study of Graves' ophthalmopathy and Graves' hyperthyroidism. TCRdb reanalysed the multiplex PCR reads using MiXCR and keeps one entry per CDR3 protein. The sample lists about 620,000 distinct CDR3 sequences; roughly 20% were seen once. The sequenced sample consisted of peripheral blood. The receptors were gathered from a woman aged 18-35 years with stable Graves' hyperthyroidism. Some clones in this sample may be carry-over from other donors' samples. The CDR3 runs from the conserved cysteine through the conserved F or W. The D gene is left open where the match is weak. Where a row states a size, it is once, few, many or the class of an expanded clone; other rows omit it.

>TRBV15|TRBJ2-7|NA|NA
CATSRDPAGAGVYEQYF
TGTGCCACCAGCAGAGACCCTGCGGGGGCGGGGGTCTACGAGCAGTACTTC
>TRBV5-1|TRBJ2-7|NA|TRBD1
CASSFGLLGQDYEQYF
TGCGCCAGCAGCTTCGGGTTGCTGGGACAGGACTACGAGCAGTACTTC
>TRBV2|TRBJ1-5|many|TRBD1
CASNTGGQPQHF
TGTGCCAGCAATACAGGGGGACAGCCCCAGCATTTT
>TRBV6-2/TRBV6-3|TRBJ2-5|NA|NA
CASSYSTRTIQETQYF
TGTGCCAGCAGTTACTCGACGAGGACCATCCAAGAGACCCAGTACTTC
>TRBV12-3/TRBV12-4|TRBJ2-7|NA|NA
CASRGNHEQYF
TGTGCCAGCAGAGGAAATCACGAGCAGTACTTC
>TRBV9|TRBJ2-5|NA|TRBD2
CASSPGGRGGQETQYF
TGTGCCAGCAGCCCCGGGGGACGGGGGGGCCAAGAGACCCAGTACTTC
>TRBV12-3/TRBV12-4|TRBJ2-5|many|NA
CASTSSAPRGQPTAQYF
TGTGCCAGCACTTCAAGCGCCCCTAGGGGACAACCGACGGCCCAGTACTTC
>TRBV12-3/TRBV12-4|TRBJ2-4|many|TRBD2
CASSGASGGYIKYF
TGTGCCAGCAGTGGGGCTAGCGGGGGTTACATTAAGTACTTC
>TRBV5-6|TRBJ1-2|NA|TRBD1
CASSLVLTGGRSFGYTF
TGTGCCAGCAGCTTGGTATTGACAGGGGGCAGGTCCTTTGGCTACACCTTC
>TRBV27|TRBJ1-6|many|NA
CASSPRDIRAYNSPLHF
TGTGCCAGCAGTCCGCGGGACATCCGAGCTTATAATTCACCCCTCCACTTT
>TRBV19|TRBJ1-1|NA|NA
CASNDGTEAFF
TGTGCCAGTAATGATGGGACTGAAGCTTTCTTT
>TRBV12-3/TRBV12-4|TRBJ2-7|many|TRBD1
CASSQEGQGYEQYF
TGTGCCAGCAGCCAAGAAGGACAGGGCTACGAGCAGTACTTC
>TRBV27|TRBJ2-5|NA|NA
CASSRNGGTQETQYF
TGTGCCAGCAGCCGTAATGGGGGGACCCAAGAGACCCAGTACTTC
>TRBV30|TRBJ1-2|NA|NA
CAWSVPGPPPNYGYTF
TGTGCCTGGAGCGTTCCGGGACCTCCACCTAACTATGGCTACACCTTC
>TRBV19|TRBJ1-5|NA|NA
CASTIGGSPSQPQHF
TGTGCCAGTACTATCGGGGGGTCTCCTTCACAGCCCCAGCATTTT
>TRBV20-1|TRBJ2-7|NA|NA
CSARDRVDEQYF
TGCAGTGCTAGAGATCGCGTTGACGAGCAGTACTTC
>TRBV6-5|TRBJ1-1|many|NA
CASSLTGKEAFF
TGTGCCAGCAGCCTTACAGGGAAGGAGGCTTTCTTT
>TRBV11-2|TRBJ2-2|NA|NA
CASSLDPGAFGELFF
TGTGCCAGCAGCTTAGATCCGGGAGCGTTCGGGGAGCTGTTTTTT
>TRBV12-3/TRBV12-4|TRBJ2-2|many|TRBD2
CASRSSGSGNTGELFF
TGTGCCAGCAGGTCTAGCGGGAGCGGGAACACCGGGGAGCTGTTTTTT
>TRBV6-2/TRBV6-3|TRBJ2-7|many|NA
CASSRVEVFPYEQYF
TGTGCCAGCAGCAGAGTTGAAGTATTCCCCTACGAGCAGTACTTC
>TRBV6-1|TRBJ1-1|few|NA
CASSDKLGSGWTEAFF
TGTGCCAGCAGTGACAAACTGGGGAGTGGATGGACTGAAGCTTTCTTT
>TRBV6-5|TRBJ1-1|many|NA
CASSYSMGAPYGEAFF
TGTGCCAGCAGTTACTCGATGGGGGCGCCGTATGGTGAAGCTTTCTTT
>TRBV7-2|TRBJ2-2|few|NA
CASSLKGVGELFF
TGTGCCAGCAGCTTAAAGGGAGTCGGGGAGCTGTTTTTT
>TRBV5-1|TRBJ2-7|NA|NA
CASRQASISYEQYF
TGCGCCAGCAGGCAGGCGTCAATCTCCTACGAGCAGTACTTC
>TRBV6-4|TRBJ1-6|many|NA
CASSPVREGNSPLHF
TGTGCCAGCAGCCCGGTCCGGGAAGGTAATTCACCCCTCCACTTT
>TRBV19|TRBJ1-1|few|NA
CASSPRPRDIRGAEAFF
TGTGCCAGTAGTCCCCGACCCCGGGACATCCGAGGGGCTGAAGCTTTCTTT
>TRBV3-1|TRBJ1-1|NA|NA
CASTRGAVPESFF
TGTGCCAGCACAAGGGGTGCGGTACCTGAATCTTTCTTT
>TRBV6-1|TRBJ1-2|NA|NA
CASRLGFSYGYTF
TGTGCCAGCCGATTAGGGTTCAGCTATGGCTACACCTTC
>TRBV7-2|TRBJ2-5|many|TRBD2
CASSLLIAGGQETQYF
TGTGCCAGCAGCTTACTCATAGCGGGGGGGCAGGAGACCCAGTACTTC
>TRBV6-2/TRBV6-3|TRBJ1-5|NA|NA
CASSYSAANQPQHF
TGTGCCAGCAGTTACAGCGCAGCAAATCAGCCCCAGCATTTT
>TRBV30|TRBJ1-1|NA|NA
CAWTPRQENTEAFF
TGTGCCTGGACTCCTCGACAGGAGAACACTGAAGCTTTCTTT
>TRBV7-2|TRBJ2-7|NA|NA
CASKVPGFYEQYF
TGTGCCAGCAAAGTGCCAGGATTCTACGAGCAGTACTTC
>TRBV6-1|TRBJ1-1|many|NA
CASRSGLLEGAFF
TGTGCCAGCAGATCCGGACTGTTAGAGGGAGCTTTCTTT
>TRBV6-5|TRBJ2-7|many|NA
CASSYSLRAEQYF
TGTGCCAGCAGTTACTCGTTACGGGCCGAGCAGTACTTC
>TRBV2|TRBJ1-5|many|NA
CASSPPEQPQHF
TGTGCCAGCAGTCCGCCTGAACAGCCCCAGCATTTT
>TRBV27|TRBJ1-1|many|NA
CASSLWGRAEAFF
TGTGCCAGCAGTTTATGGGGTCGGGCTGAAGCTTTCTTT
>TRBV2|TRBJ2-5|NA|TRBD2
CASSDRLAGGLETQYF
TGTGCCAGCAGTGACCGACTAGCGGGGGGGCTCGAGACCCAGTACTTC
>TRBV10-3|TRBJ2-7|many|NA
CAISESDDEQYF
TGTGCCATCAGTGAGTCGGACGACGAGCAGTACTTC
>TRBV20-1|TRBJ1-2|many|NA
CSGRDNGNYGYTF
TGCAGTGGGAGGGACAACGGCAACTATGGCTACACCTTC
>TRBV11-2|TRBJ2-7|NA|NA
CASSLGPTGTSEQYF
TGTGCCAGCAGCTTAGGCCCAACCGGGACTTCCGAGCAGTACTTC
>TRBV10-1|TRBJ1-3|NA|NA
CASMGDLSGNTIYF
TGCGCCAGCATGGGGGATCTCTCTGGAAACACCATATATTTT
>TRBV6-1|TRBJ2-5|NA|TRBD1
CASRPTTGSAETQYF
TGTGCCAGCAGGCCAACGACAGGGTCGGCAGAGACCCAGTACTTC
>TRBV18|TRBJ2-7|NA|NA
CASSPVTGRNEQYF
TGTGCCAGCTCACCTGTGACAGGGAGGAACGAGCAGTACTTC
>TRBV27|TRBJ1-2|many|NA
CASSFGGTNYGYTF
TGTGCCAGCAGTTTTGGGGGAACTAACTATGGCTACACCTTC
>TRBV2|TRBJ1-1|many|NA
CARVKGVMNTEAFF
TGTGCCAGGGTCAAGGGGGTTATGAACACTGAAGCTTTCTTT
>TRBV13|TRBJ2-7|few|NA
CASSSRLDAWGEQYF
TGTGCCAGCAGCTCACGGCTGGATGCTTGGGGCGAGCAGTACTTC
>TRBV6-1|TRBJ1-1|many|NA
CASSQIFLMNTEAFF
TGTGCCAGCAGCCAAATCTTCCTCATGAACACTGAAGCTTTCTTT
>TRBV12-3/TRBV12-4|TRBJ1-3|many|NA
CASSSRNTIYF
TGTGCCAGCAGCTCCAGGAACACCATATATTTT
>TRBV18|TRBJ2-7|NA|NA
CASSPGLRGSYEQYF
TGTGCCAGCTCACCAGGACTAAGAGGTTCCTACGAGCAGTACTTC
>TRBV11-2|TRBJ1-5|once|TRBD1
CASSLGQGHQHF
TGTGCCAGCAGCTTGGGACAGGGGCACCAGCATTTT
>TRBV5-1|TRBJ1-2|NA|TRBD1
CASSPEGGAGLRFYGYTF
TGCGCCAGCAGCCCGGAAGGGGGCGCAGGCCTACGGTTCTATGGCTACACCTTC
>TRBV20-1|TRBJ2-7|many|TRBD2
CSARDRDSGDSYEQYF
TGCAGTGCTAGAGATCGCGATAGCGGGGACTCCTACGAGCAGTACTTC
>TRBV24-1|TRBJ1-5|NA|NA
CATSVPGAGQPQHF
TGTGCCACCAGTGTTCCGGGGGCCGGCCAGCCCCAGCATTTT
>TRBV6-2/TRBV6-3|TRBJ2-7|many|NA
CATTGRHYEQYF
TGTGCCACCACGGGACGCCACTACGAGCAGTACTTC
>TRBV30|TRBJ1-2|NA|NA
CAWRGSANYGYTF
TGTGCCTGGAGGGGGTCGGCTAACTATGGCTACACCTTC
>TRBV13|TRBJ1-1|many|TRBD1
CASSSTDRLMNTEAFF
TGTGCCAGCAGCTCGACGGACAGGCTTATGAACACTGAAGCTTTCTTT
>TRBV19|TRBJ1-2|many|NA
CASSLGRETDGYTF
TGTGCCAGTAGCCTCGGACGGGAAACTGATGGCTACACCTTC
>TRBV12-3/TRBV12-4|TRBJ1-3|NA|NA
CASSLQEGNTIYF
TGTGCCAGCAGTTTACAGGAGGGAAACACCATATATTTT
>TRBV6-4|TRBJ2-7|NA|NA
CARQTPHYPGCGLVIYEQYF
TGTGCCAGACAGACTCCACATTATCCGGGCTGCGGCCTAGTCATATACGAGCAGTACTTC
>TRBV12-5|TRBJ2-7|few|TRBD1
CASGLTQGAYEQYF
TGTGCTAGTGGTTTAACGCAGGGGGCTTACGAGCAGTACTTC